Below are 21 T cell receptor beta chains sequenced from a single sample in a study of T cell responses to AZD1222 COVID-19 vaccine. This table comes from immunoSEQ multiplex PCR, and its TCRdb copy is limited to in-frame clones, with some not included. The sample lists fewer than 150,000 clones, approximately 86% occurring once. Specimen: peripheral blood, collected 28 days after the second AZD1222 dose. The receptors derive from an adult who received the AZD1222 COVID-19 vaccine.

This clone occurred a few times. The chain employs TRBV5-6 and TRBJ1-6; D gene ambiguous. The CDR3 is 16 amino acids. Trimming shortened V by 4 bases and J by 7 bases, and 18 bases separated the two germline ends. CDR1 and CDR2 (germline): SGHDT, YYEEEE. CDR3 amino acids: CASSPKAASQNSPLHF. The CDR3 DNA reads as TGTGCCAGCAGCCCTAAGGCGGCCAGCCAAAATTCACCCCTCCACTTT.

This clone was detected only once. The CDR3 sequence: CASSEMVLGGYEQYF. The CDR3, as DNA: TGTGCCAGCAGTGAAATGGTACTGGGGGGCTACGAGCAGTACTTC. This sequence joins TRBV6-1 and TRBJ2-7; a weak D match, TRBD2 (6 bases). There are 15 residues in the CDR3. V was clipped by 2 bases and J by 3 bases, with 14 bases between them. Germline loops: CDR1 MNHNS, CDR2 SASEGT.

The chain couples TRBV18 to TRBJ2-3; the match to TRBD2 covers 7 bases. The CDR3 has 16 amino acids. CDR1 is KGHSH, CDR2 LQKENI, per germline. Germline trimming cut 2 bases from V and 0 bases from J; bases unmatched to any gene: 5. DNA of the CDR3: TGTGCCAGCTCACCAGGCCCGGGAGGAAGCACAGATACGCAGTATTTT. The encoded protein is CASSPGPGGSTDTQYF.

The gene calls are TRBV6-5 and TRBJ2-3, with 8 bases lining up with TRBD1. Germline trimming cut 6 bases from V and 0 bases from J; bases unmatched to any gene: 5. The CDR3 runs to 15 residues. Germline-derived CDR1 and CDR2 are MNHEY and SVGAGI. The CDR3 here is CASSPDRESTDTQYF. In DNA form, the CDR3 reads TGTGCCAGCAGCCCGGACAGGGAAAGCACAGATACGCAGTATTTT.

This sequence joins TRBV30 and TRBJ2-7; D is unclear. V was cut by 1 base and J by 3 bases, with 7 bases left in between. CDR1 and CDR2 (germline): GTSNPN, SVGIG (reference sequence). This CDR3 is 12 amino acids long. This chain's CDR3 is CAWSGSFYEQYF. The CDR3 nucleotides read TGTGCCTGGAGTGGGTCCTTCTACGAGCAGTACTTC.

V gene TRBV5-4 combines with J gene TRBJ2-3; no clear D. V lost 2 bases, J lost 0 bases, and 7 bases lay in between. Germline V gene data show CDR1 as SGHNT and CDR2 as YYREEE (reference sequence). The CDR3 runs 14 residues. In DNA form, the CDR3 reads TGTGCCAGCAGCTTAACCCCTAGCACAGATACGCAGTATTTT. It is translated as CASSLTPSTDTQYF.

The chain couples TRBV7-6 to TRBJ1-3; perhaps TRBD1 as D (5 bases). V dropped 1 base and J dropped 4 bases, with 11 bases sitting between them. The CDR3 loop spans 15 amino acids. Germline lookup yields CDR1 SGHVS and CDR2 FNYEAQ. The CDR3 nucleotides are TGTGCCAGCAGCTTAGACGTCGGGGGGGGAAACACCATATATTTT. Its translation is CASSLDVGGGNTIYF.

This rearrangement joins TRBV3-1 (or the pseudogene TRBV3-2) to TRBJ1-5, with TRBD1 matching 12 bases. The CDR3 is 14 amino acids. The germline CDR1 and CDR2 sequences are LGHDT and YNNKEL (reference sequence). The junction had 0 bases not matched to a gene; V was cut back by 3 bases and J by 6 bases. The CDR3 protein is CASSQGQGAQPQHF. CDR3 in DNA: TGTGCCAGCAGCCAGGGACAGGGGGCTCAGCCCCAGCATTTT.

The chain couples TRBV10-3 to TRBJ1-2; 8 bases align to TRBD1. Trimming took 2 bases from V and 7 from J; bases not matched to a gene: 3. The CDR3 covers 13 residues. Germline CDR1 and CDR2: ENHRY and SYGVKD. CDR3 sequence (DNA): TGTGCCATCAGTGAGGGGGACAGGTTTGGCTACACCTTC. Encoded protein: CAISEGDRFGYTF.

The chain uses TRBV3-1 (or the pseudogene TRBV3-2) and TRBJ2-1; possible D gene TRBD2, 5 bases. This CDR3 region has 13 residues. V lost 1 base and J 9 bases, leaving 10 bases between the germline ends. Germline V gene sequence: CDR1 LGHDT, CDR2 YNNKEL (reference sequence). The CDR3 DNA follows: TGTGCCAGCAGCCAAGCGGGTGGAGGTGAGCAGTTCTTC. Its translation: CASSQAGGGEQFF.

The chain carries TRBV3-1 (or the pseudogene TRBV3-2) and TRBJ1-5; 7 bases fit TRBD1. Germline CDR1 is LGHDT and CDR2 is YNNKEL (reference sequence). Unmatched junction bases numbered 3, after V lost 1 base and J lost 3 bases. The CDR3 contains 15 residues. CDR3 sequence reads: CASSQAGTDNQPQHF. The CDR3 DNA is TGTGCCAGCAGCCAAGCCGGGACAGACAATCAGCCCCAGCATTTT.

The chain has TRBV28 and TRBJ2-7, with D possibly being TRBD1 or TRBD2 (5 bases each). CDR1 is MDHEN and CDR2 is SYDVKM in the germline V gene. The V gene lost 9 bases and the J gene lost 0 bases, with 15 bases spanning the gap. CDR3 length equals 14 residues. CDR3 sequence reads: CASFGASISYEQYF. The CDR3 DNA is TGTGCCAGTTTCGGGGCCTCCATCTCCTACGAGCAGTACTTC.

The rearrangement links TRBV18 to TRBJ2-4, with D perhaps being TRBD1 or TRBD2 (5 bases each). The length of the CDR3 is 15 residues. V was trimmed by 3 bases and J by 4 bases, leaving 13 bases between them. Germline values: CDR1 KGHSH, CDR2 LQKENI. In DNA, the CDR3 is TGTGCCAGCTCACCTGGGACCCGGATAAAAAACATTCAGTACTTC. Residues: CASSPGTRIKNIQYF.

The rearrangement links TRBV4-1 to TRBJ1-2; 9 bases match TRBD1. J lost 9 bases, V lost 0 bases, and 14 bases had no gene match. The CDR3 contains 17 residues. Per germline, CDR1 MGHRA and CDR2 YSYEKL. Written as DNA, the CDR3 is TGCGCCAGCAGCCAAGAGGGCCCCAGTAACAGGGGGCGTAGCTACACCTTC. Protein: CASSQEGPSNRGRSYTF.

This sequence joins TRBV6-5 and TRBJ1-5, with unresolved D. This CDR3 region has 15 residues. Germline V gives CDR1 MNHEY, CDR2 SVGAGI. V dropped 8 bases and J dropped 0 bases, with 14 bases sitting between them. The CDR3 region is CASRPAVNSNQPQHF. CDR3 DNA sequence: TGTGCCAGCCGACCCGCGGTTAATAGCAATCAGCCCCAGCATTTT.

The V call is TRBV6-2 or TRBV6-3, the J call TRBJ1-1; no definite D call. This CDR3 contains 14 residues. Germline V lookup: CDR1 MNHEY, CDR2 SVGEGT. V was cut by 4 bases and J by 1 base, with 10 bases left in between. The chain's CDR3 is CASSLTNTNTEAFF. CDR3 bases: TGTGCCAGCAGTTTGACAAACACGAACACTGAAGCTTTCTTT.

This clone was counted once. V and J are TRBV5-5 and TRBJ1-4; tentative D call: TRBD1 (6 bases). Deletions cut 0 bases from V and 3 bases from J, with 12 bases between. CDR1 and CDR2 (germline): SGHKS, YYEKEE (reference sequence). The CDR3 contains 16 residues. CDR3 sequence (DNA): TGTGCCAGCAGCTTGGCCGAAGGGGGGCCTAATGAAAAACTGTTTTTT. Protein sequence: CASSLAEGGPNEKLFF.

Only a few counts were recorded for this clone. This rearrangement joins TRBV9 to TRBJ1-1; D perhaps matches TRBD1 (5 bases). Looked up from germline, CDR1 is SGDLS and CDR2 is YYNGEE. Trimming removed 0 bases from V and 4 bases from J, with 10 bases in between. The CDR3 runs to 14 residues. In DNA form, the CDR3 reads TGTGCCAGCAGCGTAGATCCAGGGATCACTGAAGCTTTCTTT. This sequence encodes CASSVDPGITEAFF.

The rearrangement joins TRBV5-4 to TRBJ1-5; 7 nucleotides align to TRBD1. Losses at the gene ends were 4 bases for V and 0 bases for J; bases not matched to a gene: 4. CDR3 length: 15 residues. Germline V gives CDR1 SGHNT, CDR2 YYREEE (reference sequence). The CDR3 nucleotides read TGTGCCAGCAGCCTGGGGACAGATAGCAATCAGCCCCAGCATTTT. Its translation is CASSLGTDSNQPQHF. Combining the CDR3 with reference TRBV5-4 and TRBJ1-5 gives the whole variable domain ETGVTQSPTHLIKTRGQQVTLRCSSQSGHNTVSWYQQALGQGPQFIFQYYREEENGRGNFPPRFSGLQFPNYSSELNVNALELDDSALYLCASSLGTDSNQPQHFGDGTRLSIL.

The chain uses TRBV29-1 and TRBJ1-4; D unclear. Deletions cut 4 bases from V and 0 bases from J, with 6 bases between. CDR1 and CDR2 from the germline V gene are SQVTM and ANQGSEA. The CDR3 totals 13 residues. The CDR3 sequence: CSVGEATNEKLFF. CDR3 sequence (DNA): TGCAGCGTTGGAGAGGCAACTAATGAAAAACTGTTTTTT.

The chain is built from TRBV21-1 and TRBJ2-7; the DNA was not compared with TRBD2, the D call given in the table. TRBV21-1 is annotated as a pseudogene. CDR3 length: 15 amino acids. CDR3 amino acids: CASSKDDRSSYEQYF. CDR3 DNA: TGTGCCAGCAGCAAAGATGACCGGAGCTCCTACGAGCAGTACTTC.